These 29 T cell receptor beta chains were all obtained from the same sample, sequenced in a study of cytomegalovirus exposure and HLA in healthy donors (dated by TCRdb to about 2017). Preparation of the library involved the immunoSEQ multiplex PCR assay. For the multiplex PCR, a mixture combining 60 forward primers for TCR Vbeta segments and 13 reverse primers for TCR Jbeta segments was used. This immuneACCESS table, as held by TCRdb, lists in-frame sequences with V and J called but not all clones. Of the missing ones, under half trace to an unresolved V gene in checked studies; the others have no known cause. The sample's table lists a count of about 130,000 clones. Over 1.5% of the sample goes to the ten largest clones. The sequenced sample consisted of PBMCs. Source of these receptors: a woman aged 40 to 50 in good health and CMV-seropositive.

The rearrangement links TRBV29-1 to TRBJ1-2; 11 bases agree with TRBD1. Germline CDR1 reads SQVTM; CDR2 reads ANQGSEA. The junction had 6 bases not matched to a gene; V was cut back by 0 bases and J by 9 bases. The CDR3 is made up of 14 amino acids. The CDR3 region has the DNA TGCAGCGTTGAAGAGACCGGGACAGGGGGTCGCTACACCTTC. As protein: CSVEETGTGGRYTF. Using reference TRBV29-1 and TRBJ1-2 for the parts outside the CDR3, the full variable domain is SAVISQKPSRDICQRGTSLTIQCQVDSQVTMMFWYRQQPGQSLTLIATANQGSEATYESGFVIDKFPISRPNLTFSTLTVSNMSPEDSSIYLCSVEETGTGGRYTFGSGTRLTVV.

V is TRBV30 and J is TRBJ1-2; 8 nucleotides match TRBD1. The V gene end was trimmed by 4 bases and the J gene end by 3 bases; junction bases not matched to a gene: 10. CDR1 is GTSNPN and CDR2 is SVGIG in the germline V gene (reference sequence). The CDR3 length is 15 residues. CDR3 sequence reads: CAWKLDRVAHYGYTF. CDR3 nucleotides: TGTGCCTGGAAATTGGACAGGGTCGCACACTATGGCTACACCTTC.

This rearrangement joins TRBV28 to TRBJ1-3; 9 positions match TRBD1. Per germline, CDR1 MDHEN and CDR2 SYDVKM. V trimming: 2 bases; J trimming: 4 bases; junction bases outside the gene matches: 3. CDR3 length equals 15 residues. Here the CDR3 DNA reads TGTGCCAGCAGTTTACTTACAGGGGGCGGAAACACCATATATTTT. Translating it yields CASSLLTGGGNTIYF.

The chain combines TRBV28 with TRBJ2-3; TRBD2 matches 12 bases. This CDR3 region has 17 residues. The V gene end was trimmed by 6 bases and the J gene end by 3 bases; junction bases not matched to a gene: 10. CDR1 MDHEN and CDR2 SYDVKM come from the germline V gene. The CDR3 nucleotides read TGTGCCAGCAGCCCCCCCGGACTAGCGGGAAGAACAGATACGCAGTATTTT. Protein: CASSPPGLAGRTDTQYF.

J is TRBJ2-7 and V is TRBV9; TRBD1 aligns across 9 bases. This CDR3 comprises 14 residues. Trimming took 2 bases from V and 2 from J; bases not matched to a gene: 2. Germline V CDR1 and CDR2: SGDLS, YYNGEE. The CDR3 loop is CASSVGTGPYEQYF. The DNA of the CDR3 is TGTGCCAGCAGCGTCGGGACAGGGCCCTACGAGCAGTACTTC.

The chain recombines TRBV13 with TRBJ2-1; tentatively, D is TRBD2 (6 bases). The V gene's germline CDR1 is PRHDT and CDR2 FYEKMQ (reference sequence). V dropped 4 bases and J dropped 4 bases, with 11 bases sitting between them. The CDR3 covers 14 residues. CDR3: CASSSGAGYNEQFF. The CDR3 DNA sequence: TGTGCCAGCAGCTCTGGGGCGGGGTACAATGAGCAGTTCTTC.

The CDR3 region is CASSAPGTGYNEQFF. In nucleotides, the CDR3 is TGTGCCAGCAGCGCCCCCGGGACAGGCTACAATGAGCAGTTCTTC. The chain couples TRBV9 to TRBJ2-1, with TRBD1 identical over 8 bases. CDR1 SGDLS and CDR2 YYNGEE come from the germline V gene. The CDR3 length is 15 residues. V was clipped by 3 bases and J by 3 bases; unmatched bases: 5.

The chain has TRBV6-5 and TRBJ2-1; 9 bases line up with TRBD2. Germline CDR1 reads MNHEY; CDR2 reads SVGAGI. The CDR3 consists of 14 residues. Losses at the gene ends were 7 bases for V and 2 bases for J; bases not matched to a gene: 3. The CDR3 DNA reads TGTGCCAGCACACCTAGCGGGACCTACAATGAGCAGTTCTTC. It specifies CASTPSGTYNEQFF.

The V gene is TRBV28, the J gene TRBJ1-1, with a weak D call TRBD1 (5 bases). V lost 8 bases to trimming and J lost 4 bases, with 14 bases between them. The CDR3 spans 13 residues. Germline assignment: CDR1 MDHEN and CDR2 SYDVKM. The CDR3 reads CASSGGEVTEAFF. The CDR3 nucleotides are TGTGCCAGCTCGGGGGGTGAGGTCACTGAAGCTTTCTTT. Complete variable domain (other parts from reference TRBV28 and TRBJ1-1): DVKVTQSSRYLVKRTGEKVFLECVQDMDHENMFWYRQDPGLGLRLIYFSYDVKMKEKGDIPEGYSVSREKKERFSLILESASTNQTSMYLCASSGGEVTEAFFGQGTRLTVV.

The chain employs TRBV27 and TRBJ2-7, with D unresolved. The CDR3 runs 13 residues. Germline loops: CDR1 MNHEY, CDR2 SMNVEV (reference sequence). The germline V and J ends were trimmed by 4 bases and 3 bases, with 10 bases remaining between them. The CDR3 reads CASSSNELYEQYF. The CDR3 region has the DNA TGTGCCAGCAGTTCCAACGAACTCTACGAGCAGTACTTC.

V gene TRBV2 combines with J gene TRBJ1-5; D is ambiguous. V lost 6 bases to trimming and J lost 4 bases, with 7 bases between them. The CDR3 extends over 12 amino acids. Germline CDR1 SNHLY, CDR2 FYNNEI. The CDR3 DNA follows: TGTGCCAGCAGGAACACAAATCAGCCCCAGCATTTT. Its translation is CASRNTNQPQHF.

The CDR3 region has the DNA TGTGCCATCAATGCAGGGGAGGGGGATACGCAGTATTTT. Translating it yields CAINAGEGDTQYF. J is TRBJ2-3 and V is TRBV10-3, with a weak D call TRBD2 (7 bases). CDR1 is ENHRY, CDR2 SYGVKD, per germline. The CDR3 contains 13 residues. The V end was cut by 7 bases, the J end by 6 bases, with 14 bases between.

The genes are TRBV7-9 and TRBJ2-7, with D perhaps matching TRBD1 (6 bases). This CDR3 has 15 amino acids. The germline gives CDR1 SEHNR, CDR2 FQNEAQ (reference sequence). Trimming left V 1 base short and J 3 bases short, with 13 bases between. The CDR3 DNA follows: TGTGCCAGCAGCTTAGGTGGGGGCCTAGGCTACGAGCAGTACTTC. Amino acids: CASSLGGGLGYEQYF.

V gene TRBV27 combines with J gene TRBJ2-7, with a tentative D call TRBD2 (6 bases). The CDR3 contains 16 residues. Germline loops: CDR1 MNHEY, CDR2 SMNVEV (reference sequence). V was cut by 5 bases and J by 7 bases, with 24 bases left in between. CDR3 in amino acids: CASSDLASIPPGEQYF. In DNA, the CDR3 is TGTGCCAGCAGTGATCTAGCGTCCATCCCCCCGGGAGAGCAGTACTTC.

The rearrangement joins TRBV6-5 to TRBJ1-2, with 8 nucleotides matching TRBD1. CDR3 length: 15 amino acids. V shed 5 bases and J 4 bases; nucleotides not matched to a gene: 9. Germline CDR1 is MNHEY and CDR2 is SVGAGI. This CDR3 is CASSPRQGTSYGYTF. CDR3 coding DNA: TGTGCCAGCAGTCCGAGACAGGGGACCAGCTATGGCTACACCTTC.

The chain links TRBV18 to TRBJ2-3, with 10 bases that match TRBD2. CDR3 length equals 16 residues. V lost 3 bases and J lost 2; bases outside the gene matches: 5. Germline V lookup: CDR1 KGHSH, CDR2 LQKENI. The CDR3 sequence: CASSPQGLAFTDTQYF. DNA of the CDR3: TGTGCCAGCTCACCTCAGGGACTAGCGTTCACAGATACGCAGTATTTT.

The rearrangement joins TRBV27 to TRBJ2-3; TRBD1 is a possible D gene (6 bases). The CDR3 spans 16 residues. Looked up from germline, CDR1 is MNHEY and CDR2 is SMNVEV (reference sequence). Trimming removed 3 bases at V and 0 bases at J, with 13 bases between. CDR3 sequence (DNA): TGTGCCAGCAGTTTGGACAGAGGAACTAGCACAGATACGCAGTATTTT. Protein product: CASSLDRGTSTDTQYF.

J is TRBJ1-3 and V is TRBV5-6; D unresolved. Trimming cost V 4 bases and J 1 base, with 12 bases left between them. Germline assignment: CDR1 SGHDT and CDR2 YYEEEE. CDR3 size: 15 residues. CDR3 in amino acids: CASSLGRRSGNTIYF. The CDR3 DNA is TGTGCCAGCAGCCTGGGAAGGAGGTCTGGAAACACCATATATTTT.

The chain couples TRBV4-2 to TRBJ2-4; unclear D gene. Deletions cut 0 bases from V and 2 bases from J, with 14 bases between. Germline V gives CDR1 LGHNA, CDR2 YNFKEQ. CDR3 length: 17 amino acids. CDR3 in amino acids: CASSQDLTVASKNIQYF. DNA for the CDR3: TGTGCCAGCAGCCAAGATCTAACAGTCGCCTCCAAAAACATTCAGTACTTC.

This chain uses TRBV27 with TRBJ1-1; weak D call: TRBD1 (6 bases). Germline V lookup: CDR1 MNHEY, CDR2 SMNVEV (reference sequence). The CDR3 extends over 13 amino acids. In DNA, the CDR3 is TGTCCCGATTGGGGGCGGCATAACTTTGAAGCTTTCTTT. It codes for CPDWGRHNFEAFF.

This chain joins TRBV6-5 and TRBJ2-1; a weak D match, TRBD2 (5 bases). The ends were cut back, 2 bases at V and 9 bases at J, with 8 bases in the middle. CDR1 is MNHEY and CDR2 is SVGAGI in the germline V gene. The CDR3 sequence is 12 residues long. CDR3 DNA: TGTGCCAGCAGTTACAATGAGGGTGAGCAGTTCTTC. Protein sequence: CASSYNEGEQFF.

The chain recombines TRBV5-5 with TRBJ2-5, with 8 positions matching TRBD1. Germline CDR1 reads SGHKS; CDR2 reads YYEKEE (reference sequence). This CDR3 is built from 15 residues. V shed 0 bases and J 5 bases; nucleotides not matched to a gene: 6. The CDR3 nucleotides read TGTGCCAGCAGCTTGGGGACAGGGCGGATGGAGACCCAGTACTTC. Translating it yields CASSLGTGRMETQYF.

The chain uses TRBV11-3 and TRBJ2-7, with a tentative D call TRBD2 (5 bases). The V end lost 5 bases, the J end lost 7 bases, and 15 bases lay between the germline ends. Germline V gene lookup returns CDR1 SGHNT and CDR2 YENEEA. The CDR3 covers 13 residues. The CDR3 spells CASSLGLSGEQYF. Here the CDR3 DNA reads TGTGCCAGCAGCCTCGGGCTTTCGGGAGAGCAGTACTTC.

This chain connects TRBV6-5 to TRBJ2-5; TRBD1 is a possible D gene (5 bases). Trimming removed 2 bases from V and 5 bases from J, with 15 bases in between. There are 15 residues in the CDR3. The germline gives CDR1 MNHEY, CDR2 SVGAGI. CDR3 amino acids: CASSYGQGMLETQYF. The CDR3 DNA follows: TGTGCCAGCAGTTACGGGCAGGGTATGCTGGAGACCCAGTACTTC.

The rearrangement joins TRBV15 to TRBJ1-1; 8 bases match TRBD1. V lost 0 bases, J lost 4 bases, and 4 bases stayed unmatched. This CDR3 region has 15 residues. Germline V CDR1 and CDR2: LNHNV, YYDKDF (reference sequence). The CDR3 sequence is CATSREDRAGTEAFF. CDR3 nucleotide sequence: TGTGCCACCAGCAGAGAGGACAGGGCCGGCACTGAAGCTTTCTTT.

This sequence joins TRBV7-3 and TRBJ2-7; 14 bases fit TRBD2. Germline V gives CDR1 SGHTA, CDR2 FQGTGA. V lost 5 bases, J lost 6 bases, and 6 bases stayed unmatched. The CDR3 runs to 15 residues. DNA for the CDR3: TGTGCCAGCAGCCCGGGACTAGCGGGAGTACGCGAGCAGTACTTC. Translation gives CASSPGLAGVREQYF. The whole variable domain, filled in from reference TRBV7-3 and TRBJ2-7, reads GAGVSQTPSNKVTEKGKYVELRCDPISGHTALYWYRQSLGQGPEFLIYFQGTGAADDSGLPNDRFFAVRPEGSVSTLKIQRTERGDSAVYLCASSPGLAGVREQYFGPGTRLTVT.

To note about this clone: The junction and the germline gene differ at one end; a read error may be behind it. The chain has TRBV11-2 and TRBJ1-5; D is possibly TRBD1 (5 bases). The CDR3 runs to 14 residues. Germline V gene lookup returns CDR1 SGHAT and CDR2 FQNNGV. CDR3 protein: CASSLNQGNQPRHF. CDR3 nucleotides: TGTGCCAGCAGCCTAAACCAGGGAAATCAGCCCCGGCATTTT.

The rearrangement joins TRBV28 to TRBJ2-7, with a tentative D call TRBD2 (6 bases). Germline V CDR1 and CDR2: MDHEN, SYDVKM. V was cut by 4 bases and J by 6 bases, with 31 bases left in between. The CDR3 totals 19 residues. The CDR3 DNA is TGTGCCAGCAGTTCCTGCCGGGATGGACTGTTCGGGAGAGGATGCGAGCAGTACTTC. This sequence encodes CASSSCRDGLFGRGCEQYF. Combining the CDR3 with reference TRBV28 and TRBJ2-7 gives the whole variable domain DVKVTQSSRYLVKRTGEKVFLECVQDMDHENMFWYRQDPGLGLRLIYFSYDVKMKEKGDIPEGYSVSREKKERFSLILESASTNQTSMYLCASSSCRDGLFGRGCEQYFGPGTRLTVT.

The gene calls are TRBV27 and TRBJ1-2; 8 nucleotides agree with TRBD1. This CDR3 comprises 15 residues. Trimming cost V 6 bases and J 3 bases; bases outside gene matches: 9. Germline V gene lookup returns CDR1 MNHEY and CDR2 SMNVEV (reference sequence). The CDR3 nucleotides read TGTGCCAGCAGCCTCACCACAGGGGGAGACTATGGCTACACCTTC. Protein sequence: CASSLTTGGDYGYTF.